The entry below describes one TCR beta chain. Its antigen target is currently unknown. The input lacks base qualities; no much larger clone sits a single base away. The data stem from a study of shared clonotypes between healthy human individuals (dated by TCRdb to the early 2020s). Concerning the study at large: A couple of women and a few men aged 18 to 49 years were included in the cohort. To increase sequencing depth and limit assay-specific biases, different laboratories used diverse techniques to prepare libraries and sequence TCR repertoires. For each donor, CD4 naive and CD4 memory were each run on three plates, CD8 naive on two plates, and CD8 memory on one plate. Per donor, leukapheresis produced somewhere between about 0.94 and 9.5 billion PBMCs. To estimate repertoire size and how much clonotypes are shared between individuals, the study performed deep sequencing of blood TCR repertoires from about five healthy adults. Beyond this particular receptor, the publication reports: Estimated clonotype richness was generally larger for naive than for memory subsets. When several donors were compared, the shared fraction of clonotypes was about 5.4% for naive CD4, roughly 3.4% for naive CD8, 2.3% for memory CD4, and 0.35% to 0.5% for memory CD8. Because the study included only a small number of donors, the genetic and exposure-history diversity represented was limited. Incomplete sequencing was indicated by rarefaction of sorted-subset datasets, despite the large sequencing depth. Clonotypes shared by all four sorted-subset donors showed higher generation probabilities than non-shared clonotypes. Pairwise subsampling led to the expectation that sequencing depth would affect the degree of clonotype sharing among donors. Sampling was restricted to blood, and TCR repertoires in tissue are likely to differ from TCR repertoires in blood.

Healthy HIV-negative adults with no recently reported acute infections or vaccinations were included as donors. Only Caucasian adults living in Nashville, Tennessee, USA were represented among the donors. CD4+ T cells were enriched through magnetic negative selection, after which naive cells were positively selected on CD45RA and the remaining negative fraction served as the memory subset. Blood was collected by leukapheresis, and PBMCs were isolated by Ficoll-Histopaque density gradient centrifugation and then cryopreserved in liquid nitrogen vapor phase. Analytical flow cytometry was used to check the purity and quantity of every magnetically sorted T cell population. Genomic DNA was isolated from each sorted fraction and quantified by UV absorbance on a Nanodrop 2000c. Using the deep immunoSEQ assay, TCR CDR3 regions were amplified from genomic DNA by multiplex PCR. Extracted genomic DNA from each cell subset was distributed evenly across all wells of several immunoSEQ 96-well plates, and each plate was treated as a replicate. For sorted subsets, each replicate PCR was loaded with about 0.2 ug genomic DNA, equivalent to some 31,000 T cell genomes. Purified libraries were quantified with a Qubit 3.0 fluorometer, sized on a Bioanalyzer 2100, and re-quantified with the KAPA Library Quantification kit. Each immunoSEQ 96-well plate was sequenced on its own single-read 150-cycle Illumina NextSeq 550 flow cell. The original pipeline was this. Because the immunoSEQ output held only junctional sequences and lacked quality scores, the filtering could not match the filtering applied to full-length reads. Sequences were annotated with PyIR, a Python wrapper for IgBLAST v1.9, and V/J genes and CDR3 were assigned using IMGT germline references. Reads were removed for weak V/J assignments (E-value above 1e-6), missing CDR3, stop codons, out-of-frame junctions, or ambiguous translated residues. V3J clonotypes were defined by identical inferred V gene, J gene, and CDR3 amino acid sequence. Percentage overlap between repertoires was calculated by dividing the number of shared unique clonotypes by the size of the smaller repertoire. Three approaches were used to assess repertoire richness: RTK rarefaction, the Chao1 estimator, and Recon v2.1 estimates of unobserved clonotypes. For all TCRbeta clonotypes obtained by the gDNA method from a handful of donors, generation probabilities were computed with OLGA. Drawn from immuneACCESS, this table holds only the in-frame rearrangements with V and J called that TCRdb kept. Clones are partly lost; checked studies trace under half to an unresolved V gene and leave the rest unexplained. For V, J and clone size, that table is used; D and trimming come from the DNA. The sample yields about 2,500,000 clones; around nine tenths were counted once. The ten biggest clones cover roughly 0.13% of the sample.

The CDR3 goes from the cysteine to the phenylalanine over 15 residues. Kept here is only the CDR3 DNA, which spans 45 bases and is read in frame from base 1. The trim is 3 bases for V and 0 bases for J, with a gap of 10 bases between the germline ends. In the germline V gene (reference sequence), CDR1 corresponds to LNHDA and CDR2 to SQIVND. The clonotype comes from a man aged 18-30 years in good health. The chain uses TRBV19 and TRBJ2-3; the D segment could be TRBD1, given 6 matching bases. The sequenced sample consisted of naive CD4+ T cells sorted from blood. This specimen's cell subset or site label, per the study, means: CD45RA+ positively selected. The CDR3 in this case is CASSMWGPSTDTQYF. The bases are TGTGCCAGTAGTATGTGGGGGCCTAGCACAGATACGCAGTATTTT.